This TCR beta chain is drawn from a study of T cell responses to AZD1222 COVID-19 vaccine. The CDR3 length is 15 residues. Germline V CDR1 and CDR2: MNHEY, SVGAGI. Trimming took off 0 bases at V and 0 bases at J, with 8 bases between the two ends. General study points: Clonal diversity was possibly underestimated, and white British individuals and females predominated among donors.

Comment on this clone: As yet, its antigen is unknown.

Sequencing used immunoSEQ multiplex PCR; TCRdb keeps in-frame clones, though not all of them. Found here are some 99,000 clones, roughly 88% of them singletons; the top ten hold roughly 13%. The genes are TRBV6-5 and TRBJ1-2; D ambiguous. The receptor was isolated from an adult in good health. The specimen was peripheral blood, collected on day 0 of MenACWY control vaccination. The CDR3 DNA reads TGTGCCAGCAGTTACTCTACGGCAACTAACTATGGCTACACCTTC. Its translation is CASSYSTATNYGYTF.